This is a list of T cell receptor beta chains from one sample in a study of blood T cell repertoires in COVID-19. Clones were sequenced by immunoSEQ multiplex PCR, and TCRdb holds only the in-frame ones, with some missing. This table has around 250,000 clones, approximately 82% appearing once. The specimen sequenced was peripheral blood. These receptors came from a woman aged 18 to 35 with acute or convalescent COVID-19. The CDR3 runs from the conserved cysteine through the conserved F or W. D genes are given only for firm matches. Clone size is shown for a subset of rows, as once, few, many or a class of expanded clone.

D gene	clone size	J gene	V gene	CDR3 protein	CDR3 DNA
.	.	TRBJ2-5	TRBV15	CATSRDPTSYETQYF	TGTGCCACCAGCAGAGATCCTACTAGCTACGAGACCCAGTACTTC
.	.	TRBJ1-6	TRBV23-1	CASSHQGEGGPYNSPLHF	TGCGCCAGCAGTCACCAAGGGGAGGGAGGACCCTATAATTCACCCCTCCACTTT
TRBD1	.	TRBJ2-1	TRBV4-3	CASSHESRGRNEQFF	TGCGCCAGCAGCCACGAATCCAGGGGGCGGAATGAGCAGTTCTTC
TRBD1	.	TRBJ1-6	TRBV6-6	CASSPLGQGSSYNSPLHF	TGTGCCAGCAGTCCACTAGGACAGGGTAGCTCCTATAATTCACCCCTCCACTTT
TRBD2	.	TRBJ2-1	TRBV28	CASSLSLAGGNEQFF	TGTGCCAGCAGTTTATCCCTAGCGGGAGGGAATGAGCAGTTCTTC
TRBD2	.	TRBJ2-1	TRBV6-4	CASSDLGTSVQFF	TGTGCCAGCAGTGACCTGGGGACTAGCGTGCAGTTCTTC
TRBD2	once	TRBJ2-5	TRBV28	CASSLSRSGRAQETQYF	TGTGCCAGCAGTTTATCCAGGAGCGGGAGGGCCCAAGAGACCCAGTACTTC
TRBD2	once	TRBJ2-3	TRBV7-3	CASSLTSASTDTQYF	TGTGCCAGCAGCCTGACTAGCGCTAGCACAGATACGCAGTATTTT
TRBD2	.	TRBJ2-2	TRBV18	CASSPYFSGTSGPNTGELFF	TGTGCCAGCTCACCATATTTCAGTGGGACTAGCGGGCCGAACACCGGGGAGCTGTTTTTT
.	.	TRBJ1-2	TRBV28	CASSRTGRDYGYTF	TGTGCCAGCAGCCGAACCGGCAGGGACTATGGCTACACCTTC
.	.	TRBJ1-2	TRBV14	CASSPYGEGRNYGYTF	TGTGCCAGCAGCCCCTACGGGGAGGGGAGAAACTATGGCTACACCTTC
.	.	TRBJ1-6	TRBV6-5	CASSYFASLVNSPLHF	TGTGCCAGCAGTTACTTTGCAAGCCTCGTGAATTCACCCCTCCACTTT
TRBD2	.	TRBJ2-3	TRBV20-1	CSASWAGGPPDTQYF	TGCAGTGCTAGTTGGGCGGGAGGGCCCCCAGATACGCAGTATTTT
.	many	TRBJ2-3	TRBV5-1	CASSFSTNTDTQYF	TGCGCCAGCAGCTTTTCTACCAACACAGATACGCAGTATTTT
.	.	TRBJ1-1	TRBV6-5	CASTGMNTEAFF	TGTGCCAGCACGGGAATGAACACTGAAGCTTTCTTT
.	.	TRBJ1-2	TRBV24-1	CATSDGAGVDGYTF	TGTGCCACCAGTGATGGGGCAGGGGTAGATGGCTACACCTTC
TRBD1	.	TRBJ1-2	TRBV29-1	CSVVGGRGHGYTF	TGCAGCGTTGTAGGTGGCAGGGGGCATGGCTACACCTTC
.	.	TRBJ2-3	TRBV5-6	CASRIQGSDTQYF	TGTGCCAGCAGGATACAGGGTTCAGATACGCAGTATTTT
.	.	TRBJ1-5	TRBV28	CASSFRAGGNQPQHF	TGTGCCAGCAGTTTTAGGGCAGGGGGCAATCAGCCCCAGCATTTT
TRBD1	.	TRBJ1-2	TRBV5-1	CASSGDRGQGGYTF	TGCGCCAGCAGTGGGGACAGGGGCCAGGGCGGCTACACCTTC
TRBD2	.	TRBJ2-5	TRBV24-1	CATSEGGLAGGPETQYF	TGTGCCACCAGTGAGGGGGGACTAGCGGGAGGGCCCGAGACCCAGTACTTC
.	.	TRBJ1-2	TRBV27	CASRPNSVYGYTF	TGTGCCAGCAGACCAAATTCGGTCTATGGCTACACCTTC
TRBD1	.	TRBJ1-2	TRBV7-8	CASSLVGRGDGYTF	TGTGCCAGCAGCTTAGTGGGCAGGGGGGATGGCTACACCTTC
TRBD2	.	TRBJ2-1	TRBV10-2	CASSVTSGSHEQFF	TGCGCCAGCAGTGTTACTAGCGGGAGTCATGAGCAGTTCTTC
TRBD1	.	TRBJ1-1	TRBV28	CASRLQGLTEAFF	TGTGCCAGCAGGTTACAGGGGTTGACTGAAGCTTTCTTT
.	.	TRBJ2-5	TRBV6-2/TRBV6-3	CASSPGTTQYF	TGTGCCAGCAGTCCCGGGACAACCCAGTACTTC
TRBD1	few	TRBJ1-4	TRBV7-8	CASSRRRDSWREKLFF	TGTGCCAGCAGCAGAAGACGGGACAGCTGGCGAGAAAAACTGTTTTTT
.	.	TRBJ2-2	TRBV7-8	CASSLGWTANTGELFF	TGTGCCAGCAGCTTAGGTTGGACAGCGAACACCGGGGAGCTGTTTTTT
.	.	TRBJ2-7	TRBV6-5	CASTPRSSYEQYF	TGTGCCAGCACCCCCCGTAGCTCCTACGAGCAGTACTTC
TRBD1	.	TRBJ1-3	TRBV6-5	CASRPQGAAGNTIYF	TGTGCCAGCAGGCCACAGGGGGCAGCCGGAAACACCATATATTTT
TRBD1	.	TRBJ1-1	TRBV3-1/TRBV3-2	CASSPQTGRSTEAFF	TGTGCCAGCAGCCCCCAGACAGGGAGGAGCACTGAAGCTTTCTTT
.	.	TRBJ1-2	TRBV6-2/TRBV6-3	CASSSQGGRSNYGYTF	TGTGCCAGCAGTTCACAGGGTGGTCGGTCTAACTATGGCTACACCTTC
TRBD2	.	TRBJ2-1	TRBV11-2	CASRTTSGRAVEQFF	TGTGCCAGCAGAACGACTAGCGGGAGGGCGGTTGAGCAGTTCTTC
.	.	TRBJ2-7	TRBV7-9	CASSLAFRGGGSPYEQYF	TGTGCCAGCAGCTTAGCCTTCCGGGGTGGCGGGTCCCCCTACGAGCAGTACTTC
TRBD1	.	TRBJ2-5	TRBV2	CASSEAETGHQETQYF	TGTGCCAGCAGTGAAGCAGAGACAGGGCACCAAGAGACCCAGTACTTC
.	.	TRBJ1-5	TRBV5-1	CASSPDPTGQPQHF	TGCGCCAGCAGCCCGGACCCCACGGGGCAGCCCCAGCATTTT
TRBD1	.	TRBJ1-1	TRBV28	CASMVGAGGAFF	TGTGCCAGCATGGTAGGGGCAGGGGGAGCTTTCTTT
.	few	TRBJ2-1	TRBV27	CASTGTLGNEQFF	TGTGCCAGCACCGGGACTCTCGGGAATGAGCAGTTCTTC
TRBD1	.	TRBJ1-1	TRBV28	CASSPTDRGLPFF	TGTGCCAGCAGCCCCACTGACAGGGGATTACCTTTCTTT
.	.	TRBJ1-6	TRBV6-4	CASSQEDGSPLHF	TGTGCCAGCAGTCAGGAGGACGGTTCACCCCTCCACTTT
.	.	TRBJ1-2	TRBV18	CASSPRDGYTF	TGTGCCAGCTCACCCAGGGATGGCTACACCTTC
TRBD2	.	TRBJ2-2	TRBV5-1	CASSLRTSGRKDTGELFF	TGCGCCAGCAGCCTAAGGACTAGCGGGAGAAAGGACACCGGGGAGCTGTTTTTT
TRBD1	few	TRBJ1-3	TRBV27	CASSRGMTGRGNTIYF	TGTGCCAGCAGTCGGGGAATGACAGGGAGGGGAAACACCATATATTTT
.	.	TRBJ2-7	TRBV19	CASRPQGTVEQYF	TGTGCCAGCCGACCACAGGGAACGGTCGAGCAGTACTTC
.	.	TRBJ1-1	TRBV19	CASSPSSLNTEAFF	TGCGCCAGTAGCCCTTCGTCCTTGAACACTGAAGCTTTCTTT
TRBD1	.	TRBJ2-1	TRBV18	CASSFIDRGDEQFF	TGTGCCAGCTCATTTATTGACAGGGGCGATGAGCAGTTCTTC
.	.	TRBJ1-1	TRBV6-5	CASSNQGTEAFF	TGTGCCAGCAGTAACCAGGGGACTGAAGCTTTCTTT
TRBD2	.	TRBJ2-1	TRBV5-1	CASSKGLAGGKSYSYNEQFF	TGCGCCAGCAGCAAGGGACTAGCGGGAGGGAAAAGCTACTCCTACAATGAGCAGTTCTTC
.	.	TRBJ2-3	TRBV19	CASNSGRDTQYF	TGTGCCAGTAATTCGGGGAGAGATACGCAGTATTTT
.	few	TRBJ1-1	TRBV7-3	CASSIHRRNTEAFF	TGTGCCAGCAGCATCCACAGACGGAACACTGAAGCTTTCTTT
.	.	TRBJ2-1	TRBV7-9	CASSTSGNYNEQFF	TGTGCCAGCAGCACAAGCGGAAACTACAATGAGCAGTTCTTC
TRBD1	.	TRBJ2-7	TRBV28	CASRQGPHSYEQYF	TGTGCCAGCAGACAGGGGCCCCACTCCTACGAGCAGTACTTC
.	.	TRBJ2-1	TRBV5-8	CASSLSDSYDYNEQFF	TGTGCCAGCAGCTTGTCCGACAGCTACGATTACAATGAGCAGTTCTTC
.	.	TRBJ1-1	TRBV19	CASSIEAGNTEAFF	TGTGCCAGTAGTATAGAAGCGGGGAACACTGAAGCTTTCTTT
TRBD1	once	TRBJ1-1	TRBV4-3	CASSQAGGRMNTEAFF	TGCGCCAGCAGCCAAGCAGGGGGCCGCATGAACACTGAAGCTTTCTTT